This T cell receptor beta chain came from a study of blood T cell repertoires in COVID-19. Study-level information: COVID-19 samples collected from the United States, Italy and Spain covered acute and convalescent phases. T cells, B-cell-depleted T cells, or PBMCs supplied cDNA or gDNA.

Germline V gives CDR1 LGHNA, CDR2 YNFKEQ. This CDR3 contains 14 residues. Deletions cut 4 bases from V and 1 base from J, with 7 bases between. In the source study's methods: Reference gene primer amplification gave estimated nucleated cell counts. TCRdb's copy holds only in-frame clones and misses some; the assay was immunoSEQ multiplex PCR. V and J calls and clone size are as listed in that table; D and trimming were resolved from the DNA. The data hold under 200,000 clones, with just over 90% observed a single time. The V gene is TRBV4-2, the J gene TRBJ2-2; D is possibly TRBD1 (6 bases). The source material was peripheral blood. The TCR comes from a man aged 18-30 years with acute or convalescent COVID-19. DNA for the CDR3: TGTGCCAGCAGCCTGGGACAGAACACCGGGGAGCTGTTTTTT. Translated, it gives CASSLGQNTGELFF.